This T cell receptor beta chain was captured in a study of cytomegalovirus exposure and HLA in healthy donors. Primers for the PCR totalled 60 Vbeta and 13 Jbeta. Using immunoSEQ multiplex PCR, the repertoire was profiled, and TCRdb retains in-frame clones only, with some absent. The sample contains roughly 180,000 clones, 84% of which appear only once. CDR1 MGHRA and CDR2 YSYEKL come from the germline V gene. CDR3 length equals 16 residues. V was pared by 0 bases and J by 4 bases, with 9 bases of the junction left unmatched. This clone was recorded a few times. V and J are TRBV4-1 and TRBJ2-7, with 7 bases fitting TRBD2. The sample comprised PBMCs. The sequence derives from a young man in good health and CMV-seronegative. DNA for the CDR3: TGCGCCAGCAGCCAAGATCTTGCTAGCGGAGAGTACGAGCAGTACTTC. As protein: CASSQDLASGEYEQYF.